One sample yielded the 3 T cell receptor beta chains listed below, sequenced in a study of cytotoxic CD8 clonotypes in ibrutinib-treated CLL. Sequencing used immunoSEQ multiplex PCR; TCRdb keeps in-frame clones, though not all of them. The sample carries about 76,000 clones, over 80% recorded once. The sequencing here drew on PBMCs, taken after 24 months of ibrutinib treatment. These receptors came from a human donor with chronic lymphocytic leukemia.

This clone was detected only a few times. CDR3 sequence reads: CAWGNRVVGTGELFF. The CDR3 bases are TGTGCCTGGGGTAATCGGGTTGTGGGCACCGGGGAGCTGTTTTTT. The V gene is TRBV30, the J gene TRBJ2-2; D unresolved. There are 15 residues in the CDR3. The ends were cut back, 5 bases at V and 4 bases at J, with 17 bases in the middle. Germline V CDR1 and CDR2: GTSNPN, SVGIG (reference sequence).

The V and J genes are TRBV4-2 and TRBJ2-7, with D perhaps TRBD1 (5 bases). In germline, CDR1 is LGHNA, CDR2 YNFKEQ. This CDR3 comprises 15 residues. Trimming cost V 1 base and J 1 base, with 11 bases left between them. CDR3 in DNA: TGTGCCAGCAGCCAAGTAGGGGATGGGTCCTACGAGCAGTACTTC. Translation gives CASSQVGDGSYEQYF.

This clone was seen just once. CDR3 in DNA: TGTGCCTGGACCAACGGGGGGGTGAACACTGAAGCTTTCTTT. Residues: CAWTNGGVNTEAFF. V usage is TRBV30 and J usage is TRBJ1-1, with D possibly matching TRBD1 (5 bases). Per the germline V gene, CDR1 is GTSNPN and CDR2 is SVGIG (reference sequence). Trimming took 4 bases from V and 0 from J, leaving 12 bases between them. The CDR3 loop spans 14 amino acids.